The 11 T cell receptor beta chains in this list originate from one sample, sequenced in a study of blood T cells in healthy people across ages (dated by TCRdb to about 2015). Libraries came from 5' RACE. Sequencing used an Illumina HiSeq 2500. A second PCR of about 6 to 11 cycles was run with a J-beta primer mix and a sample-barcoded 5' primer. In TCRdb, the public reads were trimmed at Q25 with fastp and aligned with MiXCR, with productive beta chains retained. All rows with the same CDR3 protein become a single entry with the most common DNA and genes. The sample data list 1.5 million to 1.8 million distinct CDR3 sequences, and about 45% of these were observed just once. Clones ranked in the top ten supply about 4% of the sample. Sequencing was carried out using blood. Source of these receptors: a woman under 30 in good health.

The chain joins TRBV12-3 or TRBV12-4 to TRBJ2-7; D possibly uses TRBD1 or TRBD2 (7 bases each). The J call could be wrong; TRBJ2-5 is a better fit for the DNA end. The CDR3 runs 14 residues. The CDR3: CASRGGTVAETQYF. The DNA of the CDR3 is TGTGCCAGCAGGGGGGGGACAGTTGCAGAGACCCAGTACTTC.

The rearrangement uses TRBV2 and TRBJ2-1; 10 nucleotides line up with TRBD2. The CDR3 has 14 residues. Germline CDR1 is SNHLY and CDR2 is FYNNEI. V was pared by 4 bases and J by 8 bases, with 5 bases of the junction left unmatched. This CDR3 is CASSGPSGSDEQFF. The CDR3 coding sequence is TGTGCCAGCAGTGGTCCTAGCGGGAGCGATGAGCAGTTCTTC.

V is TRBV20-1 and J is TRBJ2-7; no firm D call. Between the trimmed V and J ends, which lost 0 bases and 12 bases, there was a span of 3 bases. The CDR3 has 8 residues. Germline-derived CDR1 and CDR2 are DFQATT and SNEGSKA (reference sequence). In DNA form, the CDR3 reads TGCAGTGCTAGAGAAGGGTACTTC. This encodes CSAREGYF.

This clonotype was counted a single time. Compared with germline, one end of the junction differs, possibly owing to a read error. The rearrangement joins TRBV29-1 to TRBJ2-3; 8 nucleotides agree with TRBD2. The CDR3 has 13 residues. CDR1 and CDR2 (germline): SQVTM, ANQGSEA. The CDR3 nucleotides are TGCTGCGTTGATAGCGGGGGCACAGATACGCAGTATTTT. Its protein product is CCVDSGGTDTQYF.

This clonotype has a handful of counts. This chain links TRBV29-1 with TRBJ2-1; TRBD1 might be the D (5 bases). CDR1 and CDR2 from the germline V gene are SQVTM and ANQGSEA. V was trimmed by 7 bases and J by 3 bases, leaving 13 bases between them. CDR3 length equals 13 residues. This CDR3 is CSATRTGYNEQFF. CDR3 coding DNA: TGCAGCGCTACAAGAACAGGCTACAATGAGCAGTTCTTC.

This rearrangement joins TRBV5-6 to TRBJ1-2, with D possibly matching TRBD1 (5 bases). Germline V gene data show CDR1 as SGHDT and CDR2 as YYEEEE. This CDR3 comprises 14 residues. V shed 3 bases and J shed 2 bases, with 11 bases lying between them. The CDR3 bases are TGTGCCAGCAGCTCGCCGGGGGTCAACTATGGCTACACCTTC. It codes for CASSSPGVNYGYTF.

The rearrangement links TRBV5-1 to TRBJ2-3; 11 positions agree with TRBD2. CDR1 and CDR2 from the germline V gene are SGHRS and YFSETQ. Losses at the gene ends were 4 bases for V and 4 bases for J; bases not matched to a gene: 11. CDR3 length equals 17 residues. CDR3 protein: CASSPGALAGGADTQYF. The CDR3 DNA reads TGCGCCAGCAGCCCCGGAGCTTTAGCGGGAGGGGCAGATACGCAGTATTTT.

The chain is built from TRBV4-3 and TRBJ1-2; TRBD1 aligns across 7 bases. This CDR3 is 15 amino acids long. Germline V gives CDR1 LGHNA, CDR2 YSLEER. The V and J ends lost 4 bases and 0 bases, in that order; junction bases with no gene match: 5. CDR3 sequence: CASSLRTGSNYGYTF. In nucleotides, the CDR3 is TGCGCCAGCAGCCTCAGGACAGGCTCTAACTATGGCTACACCTTC.

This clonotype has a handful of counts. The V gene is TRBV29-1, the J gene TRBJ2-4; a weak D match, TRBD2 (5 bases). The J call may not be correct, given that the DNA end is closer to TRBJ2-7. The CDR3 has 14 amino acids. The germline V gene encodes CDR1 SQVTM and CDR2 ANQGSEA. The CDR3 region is CSVAEPGETYEQYF. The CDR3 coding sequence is TGCAGCGTCGCCGAACCCGGGGAAACTTACGAGCAGTACTTC.

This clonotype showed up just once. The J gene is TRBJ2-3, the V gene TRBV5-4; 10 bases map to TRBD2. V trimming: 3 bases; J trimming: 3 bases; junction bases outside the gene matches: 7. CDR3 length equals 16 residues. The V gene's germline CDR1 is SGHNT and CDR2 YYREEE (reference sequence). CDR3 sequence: CASSYYSGGPTDTQYF. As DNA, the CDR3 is TGTGCCAGCAGCTACTATAGCGGGGGGCCAACAGATACGCAGTATTTT.

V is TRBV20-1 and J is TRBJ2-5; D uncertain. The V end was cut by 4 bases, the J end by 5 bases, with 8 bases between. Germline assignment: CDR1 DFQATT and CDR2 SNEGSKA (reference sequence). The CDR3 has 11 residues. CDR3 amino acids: CSANQQETQYF. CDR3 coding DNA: TGCAGTGCTAATCAACAGGAGACCCAGTACTTC.